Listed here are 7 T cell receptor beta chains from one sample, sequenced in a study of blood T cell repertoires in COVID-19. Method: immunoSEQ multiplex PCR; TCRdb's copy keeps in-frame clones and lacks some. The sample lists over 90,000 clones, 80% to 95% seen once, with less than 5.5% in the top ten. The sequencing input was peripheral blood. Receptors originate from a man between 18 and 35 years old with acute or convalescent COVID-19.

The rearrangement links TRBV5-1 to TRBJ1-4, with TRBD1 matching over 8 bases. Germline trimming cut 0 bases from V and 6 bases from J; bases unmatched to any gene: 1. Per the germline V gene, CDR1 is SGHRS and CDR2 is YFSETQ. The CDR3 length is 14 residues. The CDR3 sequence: CASSLDRGYEKLFF. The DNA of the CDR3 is TGCGCCAGCAGCTTGGACAGGGGGTATGAAAAACTGTTTTTT.

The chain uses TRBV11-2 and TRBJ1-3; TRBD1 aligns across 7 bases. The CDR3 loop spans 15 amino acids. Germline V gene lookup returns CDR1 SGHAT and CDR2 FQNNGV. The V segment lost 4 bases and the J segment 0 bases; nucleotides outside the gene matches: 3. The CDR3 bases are TGTGCCAGCAGCTCGACAGGGATCTCTGGAAACACCATATATTTT. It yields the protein CASSSTGISGNTIYF.

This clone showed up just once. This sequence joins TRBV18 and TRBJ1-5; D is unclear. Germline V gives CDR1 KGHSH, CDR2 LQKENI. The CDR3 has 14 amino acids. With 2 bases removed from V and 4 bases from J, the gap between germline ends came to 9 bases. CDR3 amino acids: CASSPYGINQPQHF. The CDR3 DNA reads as TGTGCCAGCTCACCATATGGCATAAATCAGCCCCAGCATTTT. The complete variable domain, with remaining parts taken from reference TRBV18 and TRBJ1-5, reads NAGVMQNPRHLVRRRGQEARLRCSPMKGHSHVYWYRQLPEEGLKFMVYLQKENIIDESGMPKERFSAEFPKEGPSILRIQQVVRGDSAAYFCASSPYGINQPQHFGDGTRLSIL.

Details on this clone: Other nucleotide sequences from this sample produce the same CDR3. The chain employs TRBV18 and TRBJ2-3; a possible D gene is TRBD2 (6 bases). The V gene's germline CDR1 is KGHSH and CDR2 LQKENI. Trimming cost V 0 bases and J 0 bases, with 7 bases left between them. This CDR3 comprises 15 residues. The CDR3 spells CASSPPGGSTDTQYF. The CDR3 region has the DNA TGTGCCAGCTCACCACCGGGGGGTAGCACAGATACGCAGTATTTT.

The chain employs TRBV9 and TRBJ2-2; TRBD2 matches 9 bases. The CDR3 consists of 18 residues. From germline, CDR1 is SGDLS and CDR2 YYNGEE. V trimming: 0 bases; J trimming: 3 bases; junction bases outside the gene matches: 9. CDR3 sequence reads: CASSVAGSGRVDTGELFF. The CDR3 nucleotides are TGTGCCAGCAGCGTAGCGGGTAGCGGGAGAGTAGACACCGGGGAGCTGTTTTTT.

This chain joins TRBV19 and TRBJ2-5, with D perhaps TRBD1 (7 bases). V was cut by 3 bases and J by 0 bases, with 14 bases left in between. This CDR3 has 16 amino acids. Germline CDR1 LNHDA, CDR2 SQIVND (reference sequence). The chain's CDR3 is CASSIDGGGNQETQYF. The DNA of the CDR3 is TGTGCCAGTAGTATTGATGGAGGGGGCAACCAAGAGACCCAGTACTTC.

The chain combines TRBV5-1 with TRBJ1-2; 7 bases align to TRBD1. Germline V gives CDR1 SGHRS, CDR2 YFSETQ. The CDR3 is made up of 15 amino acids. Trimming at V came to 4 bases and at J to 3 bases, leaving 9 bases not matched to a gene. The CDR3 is CASSIRTGFHYGYTF. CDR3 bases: TGCGCCAGCAGCATAAGGACAGGCTTTCACTATGGCTACACCTTC.